The clone carrying this T cell receptor (beta chain) was observed a few times. TCRdb called the 5' RACE reads again in MiXCR, with one record for every CDR3 protein. The table records 55,000 to 80,000 distinct CDR3 sequences, approximately 23% of them present only once. CD4+CD45RO+CD25- cells were isolated as memory CD4+ T cells. Trimming stripped 0 bases from V and 2 bases from J, with 14 bases between. Germline V gene data show CDR1 as SGHRS and CDR2 as YFSETQ. This CDR3 spans 16 amino acids. The TCR was taken from a female donor with breast cancer. The rearrangement links TRBV5-1 to TRBJ1-2; D is possibly TRBD1 (6 bases). Sequenced: memory CD4+ T cells sorted from a lymph node. Subset meaning: memory CD4+ T cells, CD4+CD45RO+CD25-. CDR3 nucleotides: TGCGCCAGCAGCTTGGTCCCCGGGACAACGAACTATGGCTACACCTTC. Protein product: CASSLVPGTTNYGYTF.